This passage covers 8 T cell receptor beta chains from one sample sequenced in a study of cytomegalovirus exposure and HLA in healthy donors. Researchers ran the PCR with 60 Vbeta and 13 Jbeta primers. Generated by immunoSEQ multiplex PCR, the TCRdb table keeps only in-frame clones and is missing some. The repertoire includes about 170,000 clones, approximately 80% of them detected once, and roughly 4.7% sits in the top ten. The sequenced material came from PBMCs. The receptor source for this set is a woman between 45 and 60 years old in good health and CMV-seropositive.

V and J are TRBV7-9 and TRBJ1-6; D unclear. CDR1 is SEHNR, CDR2 FQNEAQ, per germline (reference sequence). This CDR3 region has 13 residues. V shed 5 bases and J shed 9 bases, with 11 bases lying between them. This chain's CDR3 is CASSLDFGSPLHF. The CDR3 DNA reads TGTGCCAGCAGCCTAGACTTTGGTTCACCCCTCCACTTT.

The chain uses TRBV15 and TRBJ2-5; TRBD1 is a possible D gene (6 bases). The CDR3 extends over 16 amino acids. Germline V CDR1 and CDR2: LNHNV, YYDKDF (reference sequence). V dropped 5 bases and J dropped 2 bases, with 18 bases sitting between them. The CDR3 DNA reads TGTGCCACCAGCGCCCCCGGGACAACCCTACAAGAGACCCAGTACTTC. This encodes CATSAPGTTLQETQYF.

This chain joins TRBV10-3 and TRBJ2-1; 9 bases fit TRBD1. Germline V gene data show CDR1 as ENHRY and CDR2 as SYGVKD. Losses at the gene ends were 9 bases for V and 4 bases for J; bases not matched to a gene: 7. The CDR3 totals 14 residues. The CDR3 loop reads CAISGTGSYNEQFF. CDR3 DNA sequence: TGTGCCATATCCGGGACAGGGTCTTACAATGAGCAGTTCTTC.

V usage is TRBV6-1 and J usage is TRBJ1-1, with D uncertain. The germline V and J ends were trimmed by 2 bases and 1 base, with 8 bases remaining between them. CDR3 size: 14 residues. CDR1 and CDR2 (germline): MNHNS, SASEGT. The CDR3 DNA reads TGTGCCAGCAGTGAATCGGCGGAGAACACTGAAGCTTTCTTT. It encodes CASSESAENTEAFF.

The chain links TRBV5-4 to TRBJ1-1; D is possibly TRBD1 (6 bases). V was shortened by 4 bases and J by 1 base, with 11 bases between the two germline ends. Per germline, CDR1 SGHNT and CDR2 YYREEE (reference sequence). This CDR3 is built from 14 residues. The CDR3 sequence: CASSLDSPNTEAFF. The CDR3 DNA follows: TGTGCCAGCAGCCTGGACAGCCCGAACACTGAAGCTTTCTTT.

The chain is built from TRBV6-5 and TRBJ2-5, with 9 positions matching TRBD1. The end of the DNA aligns better with TRBJ2-7, so the J call may be wrong. CDR3 size: 14 residues. Germline V lookup: CDR1 MNHEY, CDR2 SVGAGI. The CDR3 spells CASTAPGQGHEQYF. The CDR3 nucleotides read TGTGCCAGCACTGCGCCGGGACAGGGACACGAGCAGTACTTC.

This clone was seen a few times. The chain couples TRBV7-2 to TRBJ1-4; D is undetermined. The ends were cut back, 4 bases at V and 0 bases at J, with 9 bases in the middle. Looked up from germline, CDR1 is SGHTA and CDR2 is FQGNSA. There are 15 residues in the CDR3. Here the CDR3 reads CASSSRGPTNEKLFF. DNA for the CDR3: TGTGCCAGCAGCTCAAGAGGCCCAACTAATGAAAAACTGTTTTTT.

This rearrangement joins TRBV6-4 to TRBJ1-1, with 9 positions matching TRBD1. Germline loops: CDR1 MRHNA, CDR2 SNTAGT. V trimming: 7 bases; J trimming: 0 bases; junction bases outside the gene matches: 6. This CDR3 is 15 amino acids long. This chain's CDR3 is CASKRDRDMNTEAFF. Here the CDR3 DNA reads TGTGCCAGCAAACGGGACAGGGATATGAACACTGAAGCTTTCTTT.